The 13 T cell receptor beta chains presented below share a single source sample, sequenced in a study of chemoradiotherapy in HPV16-positive cancers. Generated by immunoSEQ multiplex PCR, the TCRdb table keeps only in-frame clones and is missing some. The sample has more than 10,000 clones; 77% are singletons. The specimen was collected from a patient who underwent chemoradiotherapy. These receptors were taken from a human donor with HPV-associated anogenital cancer.

The genes are TRBV5-1 and TRBJ2-5; D is possibly TRBD2 (7 bases). Trimming left V 0 bases short and J 4 bases short, with 10 bases between. The germline V gene has CDR1 SGHRS and CDR2 YFSETQ. This CDR3 is 14 amino acids long. The CDR3 DNA sequence: TGCGCCAGCAGCTTGGGAGGGGGGGGAGAGACCCAGTACTTC. Residues: CASSLGGGGETQYF.

Only a few counts were recorded for this clone. The chain links TRBV5-6 to TRBJ1-2; unclear D gene. Germline V gives CDR1 SGHDT, CDR2 YYEEEE. The CDR3 has 13 amino acids. V lost 0 bases, J lost 4 bases, and 7 bases lay in between. CDR3 sequence (DNA): TGTGCCAGCAGCTTGGACAAAGGCTATGGCTACACCTTC. This translates into CASSLDKGYGYTF.

In DNA form, the CDR3 reads TGTGCCAGTAGTTCGGGGCCTTATAATGAAAAACTGTTTTTT. This gives the protein CASSSGPYNEKLFF. The gene calls are TRBV19 and TRBJ1-4, with D perhaps TRBD1 (5 bases). This CDR3 contains 14 residues. V was cut by 5 bases and J by 4 bases, with 11 bases left in between. Germline V gives CDR1 LNHDA, CDR2 SQIVND (reference sequence).

The rearrangement links TRBV7-3 to TRBJ2-7, with D tentatively TRBD1 (5 bases). Trimming cost V 3 bases and J 3 bases, with 12 bases left between them. The CDR3 spans 14 residues. The germline gives CDR1 SGHTA, CDR2 FQGTGA. The CDR3 protein is CASSFKGKVYEQYF. CDR3 in DNA: TGTGCCAGCAGCTTCAAGGGGAAGGTCTACGAGCAGTACTTC.

This clone was detected once. The V and J genes are TRBV5-4 and TRBJ2-3; D remains ambiguous. The CDR3 loop spans 16 amino acids. Between the trimmed V and J ends, which lost 5 bases and 2 bases, there was a span of 18 bases. Germline CDR1 is SGHNT and CDR2 is YYREEE (reference sequence). The CDR3 coding sequence is TGTGCCAGCAGTCCAAGATCCGGGTCAGACACAGATACGCAGTATTTT. It specifies CASSPRSGSDTDTQYF.

This clone has more than one count but fewer than ten. The chain uses TRBV6-1 and TRBJ1-2; tentatively, D is TRBD1 (5 bases). V lost 0 bases and J lost 4, with 15 bases in between. This CDR3 region has 16 residues. Germline assignment: CDR1 MNHNS and CDR2 SASEGT. CDR3 bases: TGTGCCAGCAGTGAAGCGGGCCCAGGGTCCAGCTATGGCTACACCTTC. Its translation is CASSEAGPGSSYGYTF.

The chain uses TRBV7-2 and TRBJ2-3, with 11 bases identical to TRBD2. The J segment lost 13 bases and the V segment lost 1 base, leaving 10 bases of the junction unmatched. In germline, CDR1 is SGHTA, CDR2 FQGNSA. The CDR3 loop spans 15 amino acids. This CDR3 is CASSLGPSGGLRKYF. The CDR3 DNA follows: TGTGCCAGCAGCTTAGGACCTAGCGGGGGGCTCAGGAAGTATTTT. Full variable domain (missing parts from reference TRBV7-2 and TRBJ2-3): GAGVSQSPSNKVTEKGKDVELRCDPISGHTALYWYRQSLGQGLEFLIYFQGNSAPDKSGLPSDRFSAERTGGSVSTLTIQRTQQEDSAVYLCASSLGPSGGLRKYFGPGTRLTVL.

V usage is TRBV2 and J usage is TRBJ2-5; D not certain. Per germline, CDR1 SNHLY and CDR2 FYNNEI. V was trimmed by 6 bases and J by 5 bases, leaving 16 bases between them. The CDR3 has 14 residues. For the CDR3, the DNA is TGTGCCAGCAGCGCCCAAAGTCTAGGGGAGACCCAGTACTTC. Encoded protein: CASSAQSLGETQYF.

The genes are TRBV6-6 and TRBJ1-1; no firm D call. This CDR3 region has 14 residues. Germline CDR1 reads MNHNY; CDR2 reads SVGAGI (reference sequence). The V end lost 3 bases, the J end lost 4 bases, and 12 bases lay between the germline ends. CDR3 protein: CASSYDGGGTEAFF. The DNA of the CDR3 is TGTGCCAGCAGTTATGATGGTGGCGGCACTGAAGCTTTCTTT.

The chain is built from TRBV6-6 and TRBJ2-1; D may be TRBD1 (5 bases). This CDR3 region has 12 residues. Trimming cost V 8 bases and J 4 bases, with 9 bases left between them. Germline CDR1 MNHNY, CDR2 SVGAGI (reference sequence). The CDR3 sequence is CASSGAYNEQFF. CDR3 in DNA: TGTGCCAGCTCTGGGGCATACAATGAGCAGTTCTTC.

This CDR3 is CASSPVTINEQFF. As DNA, the CDR3 is TGTGCCAGCTCACCCGTGACTATCAATGAGCAGTTCTTC. The chain couples TRBV18 to TRBJ2-1; D is perhaps TRBD2 (5 bases). This CDR3 region has 13 residues. In germline, CDR1 is KGHSH, CDR2 LQKENI. The V end was cut by 3 bases, the J end by 6 bases, with 9 bases between.

This chain connects TRBV5-1 to TRBJ1-1; the D gene is possibly TRBD1 (6 bases). Trimming took off 0 bases at V and 6 bases at J, with 12 bases between the two ends. The CDR3 totals 14 residues. Germline CDR1 reads SGHRS; CDR2 reads YFSETQ. The CDR3 loop is CASSLGGTIPEAFF. The CDR3 DNA is TGCGCCAGCAGCTTGGGGGGGACAATCCCTGAAGCTTTCTTT.

The genes are TRBV6-1 and TRBJ1-3, with 8 positions matching TRBD1. The germline V gene has CDR1 MNHNS and CDR2 SASEGT. This CDR3 is built from 15 residues. V trimming: 6 bases; J trimming: 2 bases; junction bases outside the gene matches: 6. The CDR3 region is CASRLTGATGNTIYF. The CDR3 region has the DNA TGTGCCAGCAGATTGACAGGGGCGACTGGAAACACCATATATTTT.